The entry below describes one TCR beta chain. Unsorted PBMC DNA was sequenced on ten immunoSEQ deep assay plates. Sequenced by immunoSEQ multiplex PCR; TCRdb stores in-frame clones only, minus some. The sample holds about 490,000 clones; around 85% are singletons and the top ten take about 13%. The data were obtained in a study of shared clonotypes between healthy human individuals. CDR3 length: 15 amino acids. Germline-derived CDR1 and CDR2 are SGHTA and FQGTGA. After removal of 4 bases from V and 6 bases from J, the junction contained 9 bases not matched to a gene. Material: PBMCs. The chain is built from TRBV7-3 and TRBJ2-1, with 7 nucleotides matching TRBD2. This TCR was recovered from a woman in her thirties or forties in good health. Some clones in this sample may be carry-over from other donors' samples. The CDR3 is CASSSRDLAGNEQFF. The DNA of the CDR3 is TGTGCCAGCAGCTCCCGGGACTTAGCGGGCAATGAGCAGTTCTTC.